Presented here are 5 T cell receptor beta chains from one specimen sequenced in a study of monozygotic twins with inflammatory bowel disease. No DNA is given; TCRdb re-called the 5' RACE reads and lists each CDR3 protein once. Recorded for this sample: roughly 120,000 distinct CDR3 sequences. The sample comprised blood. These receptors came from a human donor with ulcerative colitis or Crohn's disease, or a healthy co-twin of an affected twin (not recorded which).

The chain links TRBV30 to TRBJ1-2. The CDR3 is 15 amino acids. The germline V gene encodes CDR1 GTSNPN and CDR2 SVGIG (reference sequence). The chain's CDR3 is CAWSVHLTGSYGYTF.

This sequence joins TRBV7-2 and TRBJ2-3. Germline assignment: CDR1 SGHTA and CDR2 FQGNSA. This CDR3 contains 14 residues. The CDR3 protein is CASSSYTSTDTQYF.

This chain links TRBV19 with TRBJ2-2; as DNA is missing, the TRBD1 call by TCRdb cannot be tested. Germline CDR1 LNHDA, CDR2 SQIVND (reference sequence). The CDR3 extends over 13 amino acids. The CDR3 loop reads CASSTGPRGELFF.

This CDR3 is CASSLEGRTGVRHEQYF. J is TRBJ2-7 and V is TRBV7-2; the TCRdb call, TRBD1, lacks DNA for checking. Germline V CDR1 and CDR2: SGHTA, FQGNSA. The length of the CDR3 is 17 residues.

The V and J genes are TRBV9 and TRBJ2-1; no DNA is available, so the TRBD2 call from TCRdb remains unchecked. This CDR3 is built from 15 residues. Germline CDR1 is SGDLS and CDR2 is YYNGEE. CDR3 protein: CASSPPQGGYNEQFF.